The rows below give T cell receptor beta chains drawn from one sample of a study of blood T cell repertoires in COVID-19. Here immunoSEQ multiplex PCR was the method, and the copy in TCRdb shows in-frame clones only, minus some. The data hold approximately 160,000 clones, with 90% observed a single time. Specimen: peripheral blood. These TCRs come from a man between 50 and 59 years old with acute or convalescent COVID-19. Each CDR3 is given with its conserved first and last residue. D genes are given only for firm matches. Where a row states a size, it is once, few, many or the class of an expanded clone; other rows omit it.

D gene	V gene	J gene	clone size	CDR3 DNA	CDR3 protein
TRBD1	TRBV7-2	TRBJ1-5	NA	TGTGCCAGCAGCTCAGGACAGGGAAACTATCAGCCCCAGCATTTT	CASSSGQGNYQPQHF
NA	TRBV5-6	TRBJ1-6	NA	TGTGCCAGCAGCTTGGTCTTTGTCGGGGGAAAGGGCACTAATTCACCCCTCCACTTT	CASSLVFVGGKGTNSPLHF
TRBD2	TRBV6-6	TRBJ2-7	NA	TGTGCCAGCAGTTCCCGGGTAGCGGGAGCCTACGAGCAGTACTTC	CASSSRVAGAYEQYF
NA	TRBV7-8	TRBJ2-2	NA	TGTGCCAGCAGCTTAGGGACTCACACCGGGGAGCTGTTTTTT	CASSLGTHTGELFF
TRBD1	TRBV29-1	TRBJ1-2	NA	TGCAGCGTCCCCTCAGACAGGGCGGACTATGGCTACACCTTC	CSVPSDRADYGYTF
TRBD1	TRBV7-2	TRBJ1-1	NA	TGTGCCAGCAGCCTCGGGACAGGGGTAGGAGCTTTCTTT	CASSLGTGVGAFF
NA	TRBV3-1/TRBV3-2	TRBJ2-1	NA	TGTGCCAGCAGCCAAGATTTCTGTAGCTCCTACAATGAGCAGTTCTTC	CASSQDFCSSYNEQFF
TRBD1	TRBV7-9	TRBJ1-2	NA	TGTGCCAGCAGCCCCGCCCTGGCAGGGGGCTATGGCTACACCTTC	CASSPALAGGYGYTF
TRBD1	TRBV18	TRBJ1-5	NA	TGTGCCAGCTCACCAGGGACAGGGGAGTATCAGCCCCAGCATTTT	CASSPGTGEYQPQHF
TRBD2	TRBV11-3	TRBJ2-3	NA	TGTGCCAGCAGCTTAGACGGGCGGGGGGGCGATGATACGCAGTATTTT	CASSLDGRGGDDTQYF
TRBD1	TRBV9	TRBJ2-2	NA	TGTGCCAGCAGCGCAGCCGGGACAGGGCTCGGGGAGCTGTTTTTT	CASSAAGTGLGELFF
TRBD1	TRBV11-1	TRBJ2-1	NA	TGTGCCAGCAGGGGGGACAGCTACAATGAGCAGTTCTTC	CASRGDSYNEQFF
NA	TRBV19	TRBJ1-1	NA	TGTGCCAGTAGTATCCCGTCGAACACTGAAGCTTTCTTT	CASSIPSNTEAFF
NA	TRBV5-1	TRBJ1-4	NA	TGCGCCAGCAGCTTGGAGGGGAGGAATGAAAAACTGTTTTTT	CASSLEGRNEKLFF
TRBD1	TRBV6-5	TRBJ2-2	once	TGTGCCAGCGGACAGGGGAACACCGGGGAGCTGTTTTTT	CASGQGNTGELFF
TRBD1	TRBV25-1	TRBJ1-6	NA	TGTGCCAGCGCCTGGGACAGGGGCAATTCACCCCTCCACTTT	CASAWDRGNSPLHF
NA	TRBV30	TRBJ1-3	NA	TGTGCCTGGAGTGCACCTGGTCGCGCCTCTGGAAACACCATATATTTT	CAWSAPGRASGNTIYF
TRBD2	TRBV10-3	TRBJ2-2	NA	TGTGCCATCAGCGCAGGACTAGCGGGTACGAACACCGGGGAGCTGTTTTTT	CAISAGLAGTNTGELFF
TRBD1	TRBV7-9	TRBJ2-2	NA	TGTGCCAGCAGCAGGGGACAGGGAGGTTTCCGCGGACACCCTGGGGACACCGGGGAGCTGTTTTTT	CASSRGQGGFRGHPGDTGELFF
TRBD1	TRBV3-1/TRBV3-2	TRBJ2-2	NA	TGTGCCAGCAGTCATTCGGACAGGGTGAACACCGGGGAGCTGTTTTTT	CASSHSDRVNTGELFF
NA	TRBV9	TRBJ2-2	NA	TGTGCCAGCAGCGCCCTTATCGGGGTGGCCGGGGAGCTGTTTTTT	CASSALIGVAGELFF
NA	TRBV12-5	TRBJ1-3	NA	TGTGCTAGTGGTTTGGACATAGCGGGCTCTCGAAACACCATATATTTT	CASGLDIAGSRNTIYF
NA	TRBV7-7	TRBJ2-2	few	TGTGCCAGCAGCTTACAGCCGGGGGTTCCCGGGGAGCTGTTTTTT	CASSLQPGVPGELFF
TRBD2	TRBV11-2	TRBJ2-2	NA	TGTGCCAGCAGCCTGACTAGCGGGGGGGCTCGGGCCGGGGAGCTGTTTTTT	CASSLTSGGARAGELFF
NA	TRBV10-3	TRBJ2-2	few	TGTGCCATCAGTGGGACTGGTGTCGGGGAGCTGTTTTTT	CAISGTGVGELFF
TRBD1	TRBV7-2	TRBJ1-2	NA	TGTGCCAGCAGCTTAATTGGGGACAGGGCCACGGGCTACACCTTC	CASSLIGDRATGYTF
NA	TRBV28	TRBJ2-4	NA	TGTGCCAGCACCATAGGGGGCAGGGGACTAGCCAAAAACATTCAGTACTTC	CASTIGGRGLAKNIQYF
TRBD1	TRBV9	TRBJ2-1	NA	TGTGCCAGCAGCACTACCGGGACAGGGGGCTGGTACAATGAGCAGTTCTTC	CASSTTGTGGWYNEQFF
TRBD2	TRBV4-1	TRBJ2-2	NA	TGCGCCAGCAGCCAGAGGACTAGCGGGGGGGCCGGGGGCGGGGAGCTGTTTTTT	CASSQRTSGGAGGGELFF
TRBD2	TRBV12-3/TRBV12-4	TRBJ2-3	NA	TGTGCCAGTTCCCCTGCGGGAGCAGATACGCAGTATTTT	CASSPAGADTQYF
TRBD1	TRBV9	TRBJ2-3	once	TGTGCCAGCAGCGCGACAGGGACCAGGCGCACAGATACGCAGTATTTT	CASSATGTRRTDTQYF
NA	TRBV7-8	TRBJ1-1	NA	TGTGCCAGCAGCTTCCGGGTCGACACTGAAGCTTTCTTT	CASSFRVDTEAFF
TRBD1	TRBV27	TRBJ2-3	NA	TGTGCCACCACCCCCTCAGGGGGACCTAGCACAGATACGCAGTATTTT	CATTPSGGPSTDTQYF
NA	TRBV27	TRBJ2-7	NA	TGTGCCAGCAATGACAGCTCCTACGAGCAGTACTTC	CASNDSSYEQYF
NA	TRBV15	TRBJ2-5	NA	TGTGCCACCAGCAGAGGAGGGGGGGAAGAGACCCAGTACTTC	CATSRGGGEETQYF
TRBD1	TRBV30	TRBJ1-5	NA	TGTGCCTGGGGGCAGGGACAGGCCAGCAATCAGCCCCAGCATTTT	CAWGQGQASNQPQHF
NA	TRBV11-1	TRBJ2-2	NA	TGTGCCAGCAGCCAAAATCGGGGGGCGTCCGGGGAGCTGTTTTTT	CASSQNRGASGELFF
NA	TRBV7-9	TRBJ2-7	few	TGTGCCAGCAGCTTAGGACAGGACTCCTACGAGCAGTACTTC	CASSLGQDSYEQYF
TRBD1	TRBV5-4	TRBJ2-3	NA	TGTGCCAGCAGGGACAGGGGGGGCGGAGAAATTAGCACAGATACGCAGTATTTT	CASRDRGGGEISTDTQYF
TRBD1	TRBV2	TRBJ1-5	NA	TGTGCCAGCAGAGGGACAGCTTCATTTCAGCCCCAGCATTTT	CASRGTASFQPQHF
TRBD1	TRBV3-1/TRBV3-2	TRBJ1-2	NA	TGTGCCAGCAGCCCGTCCCGGGACAGGGGGCGCCTCTATGGCTACACCTTC	CASSPSRDRGRLYGYTF
TRBD1	TRBV7-2	TRBJ1-5	NA	TGTGCCAGCAGCCACTGGGACAGCCATTATAGCAATCAGCTCCAGCATTTT	CASSHWDSHYSNQLQHF
TRBD2	TRBV3-1/TRBV3-2	TRBJ2-1	NA	TGTGCCAGCAGCCAAGGTGCAGCGGGGGAATACAATGAGCAGTTCTTC	CASSQGAAGEYNEQFF
TRBD2	TRBV30	TRBJ2-7	NA	TGTGCCTGGAGTGGACAAATAGCGGGAGGGATCTACGAGCAGTACTTC	CAWSGQIAGGIYEQYF
NA	TRBV19	TRBJ1-5	NA	TGTGCCAGTGCTGTCAGGGTTTTCTCTAATCAGCCCCAGCATTTT	CASAVRVFSNQPQHF
TRBD2	TRBV6-6	TRBJ2-7	NA	TGTGCCAGCAAAGTCAAGCGGGAGGGCCGGGACGAGCAGTACTTC	CASKVKREGRDEQYF
NA	TRBV9	TRBJ1-1	NA	TGTGCCAGCAGCGTACAGGGAATGAACACTGAAGCTTTCTTT	CASSVQGMNTEAFF
TRBD1	TRBV7-2	TRBJ1-6	NA	TGTGCCAGCAGCAGACAGGGGTCCTGGGATTCACCCCTCCACTTT	CASSRQGSWDSPLHF
TRBD1	TRBV28	TRBJ2-2	NA	TGTGCCAGCAGAACGCCGGGACAGGGGGCCGGGGAGCTGTTTTTT	CASRTPGQGAGELFF
NA	TRBV12-3/TRBV12-4	TRBJ1-2	NA	TGTGCCAGCAGTTTGAGGGAGAACTATGGCTACACCTTC	CASSLRENYGYTF
TRBD2	TRBV18	TRBJ2-1	NA	TGTGCCAGCTCACCACCGGGACTAGCGGCCTCCTACAATGAGCAGTTCTTC	CASSPPGLAASYNEQFF
TRBD1	TRBV5-1	TRBJ1-5	NA	TGCGCCAGCAGCCCCGGACAGGGCCATCAGCCCCAGCATTTT	CASSPGQGHQPQHF
TRBD2	TRBV29-1	TRBJ2-7	NA	TGCAGCGTTAGAAGGACTAGCTCCTACGAGCAGTACTTC	CSVRRTSSYEQYF
NA	TRBV6-5	TRBJ2-7	NA	TGTGCCACCAGCTTCTTGGGCAGTCGGTCCTACGAGCAGTACTTC	CATSFLGSRSYEQYF
TRBD1	TRBV9	TRBJ1-4	NA	TGTGCCAGCAGCCCCAGGGACAGGGAAAATGGGCTGTTTTTT	CASSPRDRENGLFF
NA	TRBV20-1	TRBJ1-2	NA	TGCAGTGCTAGTGGGCCACCCTATGGCTACACCTTC	CSASGPPYGYTF